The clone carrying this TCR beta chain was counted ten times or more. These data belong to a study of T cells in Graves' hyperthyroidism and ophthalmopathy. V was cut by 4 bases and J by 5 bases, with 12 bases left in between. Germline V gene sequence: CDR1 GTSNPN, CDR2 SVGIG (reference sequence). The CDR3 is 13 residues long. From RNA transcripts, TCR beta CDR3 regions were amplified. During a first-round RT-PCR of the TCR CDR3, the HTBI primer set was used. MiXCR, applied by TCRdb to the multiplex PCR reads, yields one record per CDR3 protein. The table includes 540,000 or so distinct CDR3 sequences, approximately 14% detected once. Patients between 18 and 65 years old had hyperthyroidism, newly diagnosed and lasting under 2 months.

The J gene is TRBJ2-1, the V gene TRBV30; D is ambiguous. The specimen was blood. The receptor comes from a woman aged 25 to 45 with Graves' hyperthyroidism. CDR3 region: CAWTPVRDNEQFF. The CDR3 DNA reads TGTGCCTGGACCCCGGTTAGGGACAATGAGCAGTTCTTC.